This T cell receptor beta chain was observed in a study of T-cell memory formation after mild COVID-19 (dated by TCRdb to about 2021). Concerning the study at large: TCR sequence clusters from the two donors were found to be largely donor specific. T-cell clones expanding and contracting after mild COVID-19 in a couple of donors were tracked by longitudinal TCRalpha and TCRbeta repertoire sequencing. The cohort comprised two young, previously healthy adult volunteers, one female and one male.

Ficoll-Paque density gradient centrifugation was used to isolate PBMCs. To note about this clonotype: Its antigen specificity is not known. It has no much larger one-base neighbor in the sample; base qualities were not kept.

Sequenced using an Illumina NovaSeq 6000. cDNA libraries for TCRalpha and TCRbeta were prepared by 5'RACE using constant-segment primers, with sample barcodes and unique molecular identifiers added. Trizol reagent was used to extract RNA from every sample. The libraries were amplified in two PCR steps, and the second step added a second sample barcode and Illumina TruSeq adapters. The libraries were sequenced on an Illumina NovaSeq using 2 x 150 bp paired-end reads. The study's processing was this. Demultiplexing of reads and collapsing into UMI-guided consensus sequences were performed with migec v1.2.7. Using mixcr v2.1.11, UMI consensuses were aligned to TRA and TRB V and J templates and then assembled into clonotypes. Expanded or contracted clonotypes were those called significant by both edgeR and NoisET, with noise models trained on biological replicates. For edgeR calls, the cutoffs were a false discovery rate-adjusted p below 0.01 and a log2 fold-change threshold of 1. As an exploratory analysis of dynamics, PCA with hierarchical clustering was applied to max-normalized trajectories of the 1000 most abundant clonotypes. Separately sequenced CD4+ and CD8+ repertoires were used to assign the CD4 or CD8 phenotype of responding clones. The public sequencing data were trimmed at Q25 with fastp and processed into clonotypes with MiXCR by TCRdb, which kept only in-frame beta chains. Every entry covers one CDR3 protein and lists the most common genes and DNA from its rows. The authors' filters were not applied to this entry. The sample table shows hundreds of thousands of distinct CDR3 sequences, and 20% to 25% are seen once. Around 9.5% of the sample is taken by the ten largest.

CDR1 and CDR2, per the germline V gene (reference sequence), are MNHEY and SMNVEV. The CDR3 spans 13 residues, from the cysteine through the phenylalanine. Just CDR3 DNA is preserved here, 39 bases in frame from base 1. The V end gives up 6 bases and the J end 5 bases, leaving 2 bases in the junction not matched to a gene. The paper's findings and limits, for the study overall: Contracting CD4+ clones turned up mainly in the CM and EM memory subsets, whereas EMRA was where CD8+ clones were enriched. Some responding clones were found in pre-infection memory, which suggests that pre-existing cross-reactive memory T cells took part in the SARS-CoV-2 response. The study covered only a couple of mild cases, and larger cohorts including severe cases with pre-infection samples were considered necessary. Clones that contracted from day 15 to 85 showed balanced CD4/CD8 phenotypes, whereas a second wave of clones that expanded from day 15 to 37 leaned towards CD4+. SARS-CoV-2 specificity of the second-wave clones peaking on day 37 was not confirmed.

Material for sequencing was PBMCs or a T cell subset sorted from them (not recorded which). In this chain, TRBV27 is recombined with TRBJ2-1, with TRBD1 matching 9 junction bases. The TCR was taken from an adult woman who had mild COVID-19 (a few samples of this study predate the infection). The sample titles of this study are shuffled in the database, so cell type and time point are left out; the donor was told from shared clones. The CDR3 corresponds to CASSRTGDNEQFF. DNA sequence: TGTGCCAGCAGCCGGACAGGGGACAATGAGCAGTTCTTC.